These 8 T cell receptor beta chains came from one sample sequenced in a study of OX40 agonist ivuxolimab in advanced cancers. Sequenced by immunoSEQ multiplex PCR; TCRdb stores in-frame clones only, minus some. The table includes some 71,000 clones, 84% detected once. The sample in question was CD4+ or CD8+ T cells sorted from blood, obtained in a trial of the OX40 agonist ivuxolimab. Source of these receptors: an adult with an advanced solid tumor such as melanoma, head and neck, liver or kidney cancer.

Here the CDR3 DNA reads TGTGCCAGCATCCCGGGGGGGGGAGCGAACGAGCAGTACTTC. Residues: CASIPGGGANEQYF. The V gene is TRBV7-9, the J gene TRBJ2-7, with TRBD2 matching over 8 bases. The CDR3 sequence is 14 residues long. Germline V lookup: CDR1 SEHNR, CDR2 FQNEAQ (reference sequence). The V gene end was trimmed by 7 bases and the J gene end by 5 bases; junction bases not matched to a gene: 10.

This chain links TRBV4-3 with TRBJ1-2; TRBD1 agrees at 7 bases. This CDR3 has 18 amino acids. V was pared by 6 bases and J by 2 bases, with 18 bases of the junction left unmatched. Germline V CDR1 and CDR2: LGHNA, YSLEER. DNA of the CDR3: TGCGCCAGCAGTCCTGCCGGCTTCAGGACAGGCTTGAACTATGGCTACACCTTC. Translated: CASSPAGFRTGLNYGYTF.

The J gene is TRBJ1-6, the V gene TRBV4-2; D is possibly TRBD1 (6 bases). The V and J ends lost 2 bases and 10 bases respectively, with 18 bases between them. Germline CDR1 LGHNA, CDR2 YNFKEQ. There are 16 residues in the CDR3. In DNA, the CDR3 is TGTGCCAGCAGCCAACGGAGGTCAGGGGCTGGGTCACCCCTCCACTTT. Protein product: CASSQRRSGAGSPLHF.

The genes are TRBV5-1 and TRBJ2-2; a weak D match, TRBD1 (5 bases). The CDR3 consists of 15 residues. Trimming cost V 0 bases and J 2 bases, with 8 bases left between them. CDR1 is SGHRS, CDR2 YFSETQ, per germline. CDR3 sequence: CASSLGGGNTGELFF. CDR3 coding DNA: TGCGCCAGCAGCTTGGGGGGCGGAAACACCGGGGAGCTGTTTTTT.

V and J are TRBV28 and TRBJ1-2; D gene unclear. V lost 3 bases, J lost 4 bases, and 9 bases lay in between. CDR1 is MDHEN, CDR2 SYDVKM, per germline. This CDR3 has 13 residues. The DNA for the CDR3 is TGTGCCAGCAGTTTGGGCGGTCCCTATGGCTACACCTTC. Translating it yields CASSLGGPYGYTF.

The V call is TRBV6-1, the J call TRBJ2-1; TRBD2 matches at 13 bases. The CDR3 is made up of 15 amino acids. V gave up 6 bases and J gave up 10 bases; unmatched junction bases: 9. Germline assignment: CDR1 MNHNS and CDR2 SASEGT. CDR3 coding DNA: TGTGCCAGCAGCGCGACCGGGACTAGCGGGGAGGAGCAGTTCTTC. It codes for CASSATGTSGEEQFF.

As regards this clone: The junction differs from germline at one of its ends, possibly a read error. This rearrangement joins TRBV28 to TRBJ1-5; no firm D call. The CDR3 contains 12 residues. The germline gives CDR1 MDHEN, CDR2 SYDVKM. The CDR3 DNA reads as TGTGCCACACGACGAGGCAAACAGCCCCAGCATTTT. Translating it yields CATRRGKQPQHF.

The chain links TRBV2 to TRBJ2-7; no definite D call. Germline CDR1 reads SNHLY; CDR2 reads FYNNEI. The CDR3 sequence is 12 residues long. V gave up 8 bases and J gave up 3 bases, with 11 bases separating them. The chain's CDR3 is CASRSDGYEQYF. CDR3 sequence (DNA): TGTGCCAGCCGCTCCGACGGCTACGAGCAGTACTTC.